This is a list of T cell receptor beta chains from one sample in a study of blood T cell repertoires in COVID-19. The data were produced by immunoSEQ multiplex PCR, yet TCRdb's version contains in-frame clones alone and is incomplete. This sample carries under 350,000 clones, 75% to 90% of them seen once, and the ten largest clones take 2.2%. The sequencing input was peripheral blood. The source of these receptors is a man over 45 with acute or convalescent COVID-19. CDR3s include the opening cysteine and the closing phenylalanine or tryptophan. A D gene is named only where the DNA matches it firmly. A clone size is listed for some rows: how often the clone was seen (once, few, many), or a class if it is expanded.

TGTGCCAGCAGCTTATTCGGGGGGGCAGACAATGAGCAGTTCTTC	CASSLFGGADNEQFF	TRBD2	-	TRBV7-9	TRBJ2-1
TGTGCCAGCAGCTTGGCCGGAGGGGTGGGGTACGAGCAGTACTTC	CASSLAGGVGYEQYF	-	-	TRBV5-8	TRBJ2-7
TGTGCCAGCAGGGATCGGGACAGAAACACTGAAGCTTTCTTT	CASRDRDRNTEAFF	TRBD1	-	TRBV7-9	TRBJ1-1
TGTGCCAGCAGTTTGTGGACTCTCGGTAATTCACCCCTCCACTTT	CASSLWTLGNSPLHF	-	-	TRBV27	TRBJ1-6
TGCGCCAGCAGTTTCCCTCTGGGACAGGGTAACTATGGCTACACCTTC	CASSFPLGQGNYGYTF	TRBD1	once	TRBV5-1	TRBJ1-2
TGTGCCAGCCAACGGACAGGGCCAAATCAGCCCCAGCATTTT	CASQRTGPNQPQHF	TRBD1	-	TRBV25-1	TRBJ1-5
TGTGCCAGCAGAAAAAGCGGGGGGCGGCAAGAGACCCAGTACTTC	CASRKSGGRQETQYF	TRBD2	few	TRBV13	TRBJ2-5
TGTGCCAGCAGTGAAAGTCGGGGGACCCTAGGGAATCAGCCCCAGCATTTT	CASSESRGTLGNQPQHF	-	-	TRBV2	TRBJ1-5
TGCGCCAGCAGTCAACCTCTACCGGTGGGACAGAACACCGGGGAGCTGTTTTTT	CASSQPLPVGQNTGELFF	-	-	TRBV23-1	TRBJ2-2
TGTGCCAGCAGCTTAATGGGGGGGAACACAGATACGCAGTATTTT	CASSLMGGNTDTQYF	TRBD2	-	TRBV7-9	TRBJ2-3
TGTGCCAGTATAAACAGCCTCAGCAATCAGCCCCAGCATTTT	CASINSLSNQPQHF	-	once	TRBV19	TRBJ1-5
TGTGCCAGCAGCTTCCGGGACAGAGGTCACCACGAGCAGTACTTC	CASSFRDRGHHEQYF	TRBD1	-	TRBV7-2	TRBJ2-7
TGTGCCAGTCGGGGAGGTTACGAGCAGTACTTC	CASRGGYEQYF	-	-	TRBV19	TRBJ2-7
TGTGCCAGCAGCTTGTATGCCCCCCAGTCTAACTATGGCTACACCTTC	CASSLYAPQSNYGYTF	-	-	TRBV5-4	TRBJ1-2
TGTGCCAGCAGCTTCAGCTTGGGGACAAACACTGAAGCTTTCTTT	CASSFSLGTNTEAFF	-	-	TRBV5-4	TRBJ1-1
TGCGCCAGCAGCTTTGTAGCGGGGGCCACCTACGAGCAGTACTTC	CASSFVAGATYEQYF	TRBD2	once	TRBV5-1	TRBJ2-7
TGCGCCAGCAGTTATTACGACAGGGCCGAGGATACGCAGTATTTT	CASSYYDRAEDTQYF	TRBD1	-	TRBV4-1	TRBJ2-3
TGTGCCAGCAGTTTTAGTAATTCACCCCTCCACTTT	CASSFSNSPLHF	-	-	TRBV27	TRBJ1-6
TGTGCCAGCAGTTCGTATCAGGGGGCGGTCAAAAACATTCAGTACTTC	CASSSYQGAVKNIQYF	TRBD1	-	TRBV28	TRBJ2-4
TGTGCCTGGAGTACCTTTGAGGCCTATGGCTACACCTTC	CAWSTFEAYGYTF	-	-	TRBV30	TRBJ1-2
TGTGCCAGCCAACAGGATACGGGCTATGGCTACACCTTC	CASQQDTGYGYTF	-	-	TRBV5-4	TRBJ1-2
TGTGCCAGCAGCTCACAGGGAAAGAAGCCCCAGCATTTT	CASSSQGKKPQHF	-	-	TRBV5-4	TRBJ1-5
TGCAGCGTTGCCGAGGGACAGTCCTTTGCGATGAACACTGAAGCTTTCTTT	CSVAEGQSFAMNTEAFF	TRBD1	-	TRBV29-1	TRBJ1-1
TGTGCCAGCAGCGAGACAGGTGCGAACACTGAAGCTTTCTTT	CASSETGANTEAFF	-	-	TRBV9	TRBJ1-1
TGCGCCACCAGAACCCCGGGACAGGGGGTAAGTCAGCCCCAGCATTTT	CATRTPGQGVSQPQHF	TRBD1	-	TRBV10-1	TRBJ1-5
TGCAGCGTTGAGACTTGGACGGGACAGAACACTGAAGCTTTCTTT	CSVETWTGQNTEAFF	-	once	TRBV29-1	TRBJ1-1
TGCGCCAGCAAGCGTACGGGGACAGAGAATGAAAAACTGTTTTTT	CASKRTGTENEKLFF	TRBD1	once	TRBV5-1	TRBJ1-4
TGTGCTAGTGGTTTGGGGACAGGGGTGTACGAGCAGTACTTC	CASGLGTGVYEQYF	TRBD1	-	TRBV12-5	TRBJ2-7
TGTGCCAGCAGCCCGGACTCCCCTAGTCAGCAGTACTTC	CASSPDSPSQQYF	-	-	TRBV5-5	TRBJ2-7
TGCGCCAGCAGCCGGGGGTCTAGTGGCTACACCTTC	CASSRGSSGYTF	-	-	TRBV5-1	TRBJ1-2
TGTGCCAGCAGCTTGCTCGGGTTGCGGGGGACTTACAATGAGCAGTTCTTC	CASSLLGLRGTYNEQFF	TRBD2	-	TRBV5-5	TRBJ2-1
TGCGCCAGCAGCTTGGGTGACAGGGAAAACACCATATATTTT	CASSLGDRENTIYF	TRBD1	-	TRBV5-1	TRBJ1-3
TGTGCCAGCAGTTACGATCTGGCGGGGGGTACAGATACGCAGTATTTT	CASSYDLAGGTDTQYF	TRBD2	-	TRBV6-5	TRBJ2-3